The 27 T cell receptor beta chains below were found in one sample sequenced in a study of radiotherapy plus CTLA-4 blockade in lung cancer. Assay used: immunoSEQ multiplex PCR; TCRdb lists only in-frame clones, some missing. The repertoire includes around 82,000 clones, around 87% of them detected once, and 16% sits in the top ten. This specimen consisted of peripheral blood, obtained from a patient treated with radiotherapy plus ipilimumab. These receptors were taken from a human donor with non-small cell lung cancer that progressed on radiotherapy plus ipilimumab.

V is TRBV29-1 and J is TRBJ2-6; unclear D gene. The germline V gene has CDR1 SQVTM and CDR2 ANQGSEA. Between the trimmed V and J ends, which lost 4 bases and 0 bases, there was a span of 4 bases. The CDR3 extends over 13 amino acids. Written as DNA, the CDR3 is TGCAGCGTTGTTGGCTCTGGGGCCAACGTCCTGACTTTC. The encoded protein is CSVVGSGANVLTF.

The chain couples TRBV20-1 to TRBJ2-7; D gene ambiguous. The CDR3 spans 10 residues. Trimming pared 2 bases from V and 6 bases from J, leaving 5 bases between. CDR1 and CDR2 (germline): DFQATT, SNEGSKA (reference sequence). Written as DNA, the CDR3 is TGCAGTGCTAGACATTCCGAGCAGTACTTC. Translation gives CSARHSEQYF.

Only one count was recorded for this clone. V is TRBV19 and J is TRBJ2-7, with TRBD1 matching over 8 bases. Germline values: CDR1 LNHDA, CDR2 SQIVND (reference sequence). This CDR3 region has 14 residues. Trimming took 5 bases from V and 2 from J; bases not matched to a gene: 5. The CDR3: CASSLAGGPYEQYF. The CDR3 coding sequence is TGTGCCAGTAGTTTGGCAGGGGGCCCCTACGAGCAGTACTTC.

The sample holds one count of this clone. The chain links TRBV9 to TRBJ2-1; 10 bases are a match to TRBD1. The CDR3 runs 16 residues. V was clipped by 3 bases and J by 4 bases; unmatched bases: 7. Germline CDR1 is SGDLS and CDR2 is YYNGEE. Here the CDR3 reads CASSGGGTGAYNEQFF. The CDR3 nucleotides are TGTGCCAGCAGCGGGGGGGGGACAGGGGCATACAATGAGCAGTTCTTC.

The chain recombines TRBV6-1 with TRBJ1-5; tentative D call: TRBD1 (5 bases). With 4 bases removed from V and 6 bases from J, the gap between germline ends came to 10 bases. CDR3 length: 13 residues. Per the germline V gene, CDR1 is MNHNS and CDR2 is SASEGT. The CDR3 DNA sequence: TGTGCCAGCAGTGTAGGGACGGTTCAGCCCCAGCATTTT. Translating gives CASSVGTVQPQHF.

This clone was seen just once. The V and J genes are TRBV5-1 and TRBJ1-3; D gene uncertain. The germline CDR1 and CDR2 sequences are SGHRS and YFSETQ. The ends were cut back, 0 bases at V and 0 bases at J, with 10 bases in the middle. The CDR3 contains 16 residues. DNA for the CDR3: TGCGCCAGCAGCTTGGAACCGGGGAACTCTGGAAACACCATATATTTT. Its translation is CASSLEPGNSGNTIYF.

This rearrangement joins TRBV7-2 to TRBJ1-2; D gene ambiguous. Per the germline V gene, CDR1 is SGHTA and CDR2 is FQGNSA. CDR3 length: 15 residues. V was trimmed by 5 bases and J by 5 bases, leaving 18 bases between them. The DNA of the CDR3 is TGTGCCAGCAGCATCAATTCGGGGAATAGTTATGGCTACACCTTC. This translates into CASSINSGNSYGYTF.

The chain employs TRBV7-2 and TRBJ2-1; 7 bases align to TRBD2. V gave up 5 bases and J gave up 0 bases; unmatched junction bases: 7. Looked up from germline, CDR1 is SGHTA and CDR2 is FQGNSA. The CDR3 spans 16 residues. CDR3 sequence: CASSLWGGSSYNEQFF. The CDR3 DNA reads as TGTGCCAGCAGCCTATGGGGGGGGAGCTCCTACAATGAGCAGTTCTTC.

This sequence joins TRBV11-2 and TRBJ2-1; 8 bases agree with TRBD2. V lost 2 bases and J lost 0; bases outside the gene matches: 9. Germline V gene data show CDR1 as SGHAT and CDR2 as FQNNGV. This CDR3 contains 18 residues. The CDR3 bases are TGTGCCAGCAGCTTACTTTGGACTAGCCATATCTCCTACAATGAGCAGTTCTTC. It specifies CASSLLWTSHISYNEQFF.

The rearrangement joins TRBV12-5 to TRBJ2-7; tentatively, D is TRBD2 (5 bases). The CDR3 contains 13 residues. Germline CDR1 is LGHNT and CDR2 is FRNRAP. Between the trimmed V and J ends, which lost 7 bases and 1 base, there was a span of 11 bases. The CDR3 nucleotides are TGTGCTAGTGCTTGGACGGGATCCTACGAGCAGTACTTC. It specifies CASAWTGSYEQYF.

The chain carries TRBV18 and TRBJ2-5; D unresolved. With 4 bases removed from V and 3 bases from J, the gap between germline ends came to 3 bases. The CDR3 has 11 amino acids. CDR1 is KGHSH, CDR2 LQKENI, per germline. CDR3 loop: CASSLEETQYF. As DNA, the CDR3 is TGTGCCAGCTCACTTGAAGAGACCCAGTACTTC. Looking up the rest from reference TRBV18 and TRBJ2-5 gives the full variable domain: NAGVMQNPRHLVRRRGQEARLRCSPMKGHSHVYWYRQLPEEGLKFMVYLQKENIIDESGMPKERFSAEFPKEGPSILRIQQVVRGDSAAYFCASSLEETQYFGPGTRLLVL.

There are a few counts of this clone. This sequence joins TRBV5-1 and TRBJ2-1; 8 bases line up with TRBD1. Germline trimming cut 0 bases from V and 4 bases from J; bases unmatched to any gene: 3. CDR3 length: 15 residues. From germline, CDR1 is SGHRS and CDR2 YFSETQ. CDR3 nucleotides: TGCGCCAGCAGCTTGGCAGGGGGCGCGTACAATGAGCAGTTCTTC. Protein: CASSLAGGAYNEQFF.

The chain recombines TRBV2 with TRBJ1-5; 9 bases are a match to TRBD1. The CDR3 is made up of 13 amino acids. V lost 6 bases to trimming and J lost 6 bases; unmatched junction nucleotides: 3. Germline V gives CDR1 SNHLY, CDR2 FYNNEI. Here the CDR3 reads CASRGQGSQPQHF. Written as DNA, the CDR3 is TGTGCCAGCAGGGGACAGGGAAGTCAGCCCCAGCATTTT.

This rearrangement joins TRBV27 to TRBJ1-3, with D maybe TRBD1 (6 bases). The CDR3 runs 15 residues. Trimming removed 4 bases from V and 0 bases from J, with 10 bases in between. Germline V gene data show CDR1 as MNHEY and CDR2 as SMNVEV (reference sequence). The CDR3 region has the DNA TGTGCCAGCAGTTCTGACAGGCGCTCTGGAAACACCATATATTTT. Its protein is CASSSDRRSGNTIYF.

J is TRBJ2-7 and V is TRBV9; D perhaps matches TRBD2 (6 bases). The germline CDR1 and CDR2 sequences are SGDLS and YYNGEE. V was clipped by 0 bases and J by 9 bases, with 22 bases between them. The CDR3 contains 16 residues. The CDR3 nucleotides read TGTGCCAGCAGCGTAGACGGGGAGGCAATTTCTGGTGGGCAGTACTTC. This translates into CASSVDGEAISGGQYF.

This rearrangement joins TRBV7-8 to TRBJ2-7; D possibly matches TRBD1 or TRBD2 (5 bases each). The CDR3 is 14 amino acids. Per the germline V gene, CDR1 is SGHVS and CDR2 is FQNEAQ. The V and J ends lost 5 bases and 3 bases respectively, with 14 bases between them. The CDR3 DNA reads TGTGCCAGCAGCCAGGGACCGGTGGACTACGAGCAGTACTTC. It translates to CASSQGPVDYEQYF.

CDR3 DNA: TGTGCCAGCAGATTTGACAGGGGTATAGGTTCACCCCTCCACTTT. Translated: CASRFDRGIGSPLHF. J is TRBJ1-6 and V is TRBV6-1, with TRBD1 matching over 8 bases. The CDR3 consists of 15 residues. CDR1 and CDR2 from the germline V gene are MNHNS and SASEGT. The junction had 10 bases not matched to a gene; V was cut back by 6 bases and J by 9 bases.

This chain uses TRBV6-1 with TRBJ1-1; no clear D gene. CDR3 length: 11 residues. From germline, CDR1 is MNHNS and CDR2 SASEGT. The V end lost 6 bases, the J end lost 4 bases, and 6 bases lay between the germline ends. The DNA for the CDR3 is TGTGCCAGCAGCATGGTCACTGAAGCTTTCTTT. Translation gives CASSMVTEAFF.

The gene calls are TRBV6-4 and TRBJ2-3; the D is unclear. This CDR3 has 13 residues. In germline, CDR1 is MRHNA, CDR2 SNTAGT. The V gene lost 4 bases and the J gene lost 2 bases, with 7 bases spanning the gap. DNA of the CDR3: TGTGCCAGCAGTGCCGACCTCACAGATACGCAGTATTTT. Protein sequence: CASSADLTDTQYF.

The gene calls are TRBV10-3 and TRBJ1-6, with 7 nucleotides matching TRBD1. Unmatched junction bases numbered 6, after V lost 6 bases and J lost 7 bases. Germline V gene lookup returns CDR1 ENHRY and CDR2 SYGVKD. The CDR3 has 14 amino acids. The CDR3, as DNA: TGTGCCATCAGAGCCGGGACAGAGAATTCACCCCTCCACTTT. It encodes CAIRAGTENSPLHF.

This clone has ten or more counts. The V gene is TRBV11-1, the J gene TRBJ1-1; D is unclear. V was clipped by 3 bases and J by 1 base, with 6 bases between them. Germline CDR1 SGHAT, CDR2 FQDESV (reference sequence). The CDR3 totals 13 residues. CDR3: CASSLYQNTEAFF. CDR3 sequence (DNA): TGTGCCAGCAGCTTGTACCAGAACACTGAAGCTTTCTTT.

The chain's CDR3 is CAWSVRGGNPYNEQFF. The CDR3 coding sequence is TGTGCCTGGAGTGTACGAGGGGGCAACCCCTACAATGAGCAGTTCTTC. This sequence joins TRBV30 and TRBJ2-1; 7 nucleotides match TRBD1. V was pared by 0 bases and J by 2 bases, with 7 bases of the junction left unmatched. Germline lookup yields CDR1 GTSNPN and CDR2 SVGIG (reference sequence). The CDR3 runs 16 residues. Drawing the rest from reference TRBV30 and TRBJ2-1, the complete variable domain is SQTIHQWPATLVQPVGSPLSLECTVEGTSNPNLYWYRQAAGRGLQLLFYSVGIGQISSEVPQNLSASRPQDRQFILSSKKLLLSDSGFYLCAWSVRGGNPYNEQFFGPGTRLTVL.

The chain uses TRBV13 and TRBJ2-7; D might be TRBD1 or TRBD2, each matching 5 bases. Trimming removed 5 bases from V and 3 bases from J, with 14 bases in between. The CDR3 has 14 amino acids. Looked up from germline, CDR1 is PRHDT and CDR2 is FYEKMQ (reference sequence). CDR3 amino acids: CASSEGDGGYEQYF. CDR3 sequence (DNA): TGTGCCAGCAGCGAAGGGGATGGGGGCTACGAGCAGTACTTC.

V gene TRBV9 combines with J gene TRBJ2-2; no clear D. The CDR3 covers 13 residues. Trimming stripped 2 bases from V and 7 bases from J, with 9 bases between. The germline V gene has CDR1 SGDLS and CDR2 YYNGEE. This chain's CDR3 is CASSVNVIGELFF. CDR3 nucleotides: TGTGCCAGCAGCGTTAACGTGATCGGGGAGCTGTTTTTT.

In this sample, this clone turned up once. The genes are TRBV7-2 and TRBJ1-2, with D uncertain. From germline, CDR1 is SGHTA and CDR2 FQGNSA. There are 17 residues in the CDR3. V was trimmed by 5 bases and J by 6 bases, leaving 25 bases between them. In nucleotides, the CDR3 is TGTGCCAGCAGCCCCCCGGGGTTTTCTGGAGGGAATGATGGCTACACCTTC. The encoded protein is CASSPPGFSGGNDGYTF.

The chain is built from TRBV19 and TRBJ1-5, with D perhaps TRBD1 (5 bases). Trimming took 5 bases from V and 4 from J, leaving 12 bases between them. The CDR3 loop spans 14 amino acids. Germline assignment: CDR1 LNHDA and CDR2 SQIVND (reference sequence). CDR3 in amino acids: CASSPQQGNQPQHF. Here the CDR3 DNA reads TGTGCCAGTAGTCCGCAGCAGGGTAATCAGCCCCAGCATTTT. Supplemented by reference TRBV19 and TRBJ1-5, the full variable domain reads DGGITQSPKYLFRKEGQNVTLSCEQNLNHDAMYWYRQDPGQGLRLIYYSQIVNDFQKGDIAEGYSVSREKKESFPLTVTSAQKNPTAFYLCASSPQQGNQPQHFGDGTRLSIL.

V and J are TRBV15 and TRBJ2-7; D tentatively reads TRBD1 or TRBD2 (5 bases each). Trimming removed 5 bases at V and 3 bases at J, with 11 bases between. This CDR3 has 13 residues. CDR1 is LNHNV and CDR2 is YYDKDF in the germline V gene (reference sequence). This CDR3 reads CATSPGTSYEQYF. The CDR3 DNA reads TGTGCCACCAGCCCGGGGACCAGCTACGAGCAGTACTTC.